Each of the 25 T cell receptor beta chains below was sequenced from the same sample in a study of T-cell memory formation after mild COVID-19. TCRdb recomputed calls from the 5' RACE reads with MiXCR, one row per CDR3 protein. The sample holds about 57,000 distinct CDR3 sequences, less than 15% seen once. The sequenced sample was PBMCs or a T cell subset sorted from them (not recorded which). Receptor source: a man aged 18 to 29 who had mild COVID-19 (a few samples of this study predate the infection). Cell type and time point are not known.

The chain employs TRBV6-5 and TRBJ2-5; D unresolved. This CDR3 is 13 amino acids long. V lost 6 bases and J 0 bases, leaving 8 bases between the germline ends. Per the germline V gene, CDR1 is MNHEY and CDR2 is SVGAGI. Written as DNA, the CDR3 is TGTGCCAGCAGCGGGCATAACCAAGAGACCCAGTACTTC. Its protein product is CASSGHNQETQYF.

Ten or more counts support this clonotype. The gene calls are TRBV7-2 and TRBJ2-1, with TRBD2 matching 7 bases. After removal of 6 bases from V and 2 bases from J, the junction contained 4 bases not matched to a gene. The CDR3 contains 14 residues. From germline, CDR1 is SGHTA and CDR2 FQGNSA. The CDR3, as DNA: TGTGCCAGCAGTAGGAGCGGGGCCTACAATGAGCAGTTCTTC. It translates to CASSRSGAYNEQFF.

There are a few counts of this clonotype. CDR3 coding DNA: TGTGCCAGCAGCCCAAGCGAGGGGGTCACGAGGGAGCAGTACTTC. Encoded protein: CASSPSEGVTREQYF. This rearrangement joins TRBV9 to TRBJ2-7, with a tentative D call TRBD1 (6 bases). CDR1 is SGDLS and CDR2 is YYNGEE in the germline V gene. The length of the CDR3 is 15 residues. V was clipped by 4 bases and J by 7 bases, with 21 bases between them.

V gene TRBV20-1 combines with J gene TRBJ2-6; no reliable D call. The CDR3 consists of 15 residues. Trimming pared 2 bases from V and 1 base from J, leaving 9 bases between. CDR1 is DFQATT, CDR2 SNEGSKA, per germline (reference sequence). The CDR3: CSARTQPSGANVLTF. CDR3 nucleotides: TGCAGTGCTAGAACACAGCCTTCTGGGGCCAACGTCCTGACTTTC.

This clonotype has more than one count but fewer than ten. The chain's CDR3 is CASRAHENTGELFF. CDR3 bases: TGTGCCAGTAGAGCACATGAGAACACCGGGGAGCTGTTTTTT. The V and J genes are TRBV19 and TRBJ2-2, with D unresolved. The CDR3 spans 14 residues. Trimming took off 6 bases at V and 1 base at J, with 9 bases between the two ends. The V gene's germline CDR1 is LNHDA and CDR2 SQIVND (reference sequence).

A few counts support this clonotype. The V gene is TRBV10-3, the J gene TRBJ2-1; 9 nucleotides align to TRBD2. The CDR3 covers 13 residues. CDR1 and CDR2 (germline): ENHRY, SYGVKD. V trimming: 4 bases; J trimming: 15 bases; junction bases outside the gene matches: 10. CDR3 protein: CAISGEERGARFF. DNA of the CDR3: TGTGCCATCAGTGGGGAGGAGCGGGGGGCCAGGTTCTTC.

The rearrangement joins TRBV12-3 or TRBV12-4 to TRBJ2-1; 11 bases are a match to TRBD2. This CDR3 is built from 16 residues. V was clipped by 6 bases and J by 6 bases; unmatched bases: 10. The CDR3 protein is CASRINLAGGANEQFF. CDR3 in DNA: TGTGCCAGCAGGATCAACCTAGCGGGGGGCGCCAATGAGCAGTTCTTC.

This clonotype was recorded a few times. J is TRBJ1-4 and V is TRBV6-2 or TRBV6-3, with 7 bases identical to TRBD1. This CDR3 is built from 13 residues. Germline V gene data show CDR1 as MNHEY and CDR2 as SVGEGT. J was trimmed by 11 bases and V by 2 bases; bases with no gene match: 5. The CDR3 region is CASSYRMDRKLFF. The CDR3 DNA reads as TGTGCCAGCAGTTACCGGATGGACAGGAAACTGTTTTTT.

This clonotype was observed a handful of times. The chain carries TRBV4-1 and TRBJ1-3; D perhaps matches TRBD1 (5 bases). CDR3 length: 18 amino acids. The germline V and J ends were trimmed by 4 bases and 2 bases, with 21 bases remaining between them. Per germline, CDR1 MGHRA and CDR2 YSYEKL. CDR3 protein: CASSPWEEGHPTGNTIYF. DNA of the CDR3: TGCGCCAGCAGCCCATGGGAGGAGGGGCACCCAACTGGAAACACCATATATTTT.

This chain connects TRBV30 to TRBJ1-1, with D unclear. V was pared by 3 bases and J by 6 bases, with 11 bases between. From germline, CDR1 is GTSNPN and CDR2 SVGIG (reference sequence). This CDR3 spans 12 amino acids. CDR3 DNA sequence: TGTGCCTGGAGGACACGGGTTGCTGAAGCTTTCTTT. Translated: CAWRTRVAEAFF.

In this sample, this clonotype turned up a few times. The CDR3 DNA reads TGTGCCAGCAGCGAAAACTTACACCAGCCCCAGCATTTT. Residues: CASSENLHQPQHF. The chain employs TRBV5-6 and TRBJ1-5; no firm D call. The CDR3 is 13 amino acids. Germline values: CDR1 SGHDT, CDR2 YYEEEE. V lost 4 bases, J lost 7 bases, and 12 bases lay in between.

The chain combines TRBV4-1 with TRBJ2-1; 11 bases are a match to TRBD2. The CDR3 totals 16 residues. Germline V gene data show CDR1 as MGHRA and CDR2 as YSYEKL. The trim removed 4 bases at V and 0 bases at J, leaving 2 bases unmatched. The CDR3 sequence is CASSRGLAASYNEQFF. As DNA, the CDR3 is TGCGCCAGCAGCCGGGGACTAGCGGCCTCCTACAATGAGCAGTTCTTC.

This chain links TRBV5-1 with TRBJ2-7, with D maybe TRBD1 (6 bases). The germline V and J ends were trimmed by 7 bases and 2 bases, with 16 bases remaining between them. Germline lookup yields CDR1 SGHRS and CDR2 YFSETQ. The CDR3 loop spans 14 amino acids. CDR3 sequence: CASVGQSPAYEQYV. Here the CDR3 DNA reads TGCGCCAGCGTCGGACAGAGTCCGGCCTACGAGCAGTACGTC.

This clonotype was counted only a few times. V usage is TRBV12-3 or TRBV12-4 and J usage is TRBJ1-1, with 9 nucleotides matching TRBD1. Trimming took 7 bases from V and 11 from J; bases not matched to a gene: 11. The CDR3 runs to 13 residues. Here the CDR3 reads CASKLLGQGGAFF. The CDR3 region has the DNA TGTGCCAGCAAGCTCTTGGGACAGGGTGGTGCTTTCTTT.

This clonotype was seen only a few times. The rearrangement uses TRBV7-2 and TRBJ2-1, with TRBD1 identical over 9 bases. This CDR3 region has 15 residues. V was pared by 5 bases and J by 8 bases, with 10 bases of the junction left unmatched. Germline lookup yields CDR1 SGHTA and CDR2 FQGNSA. In DNA form, the CDR3 reads TGTGCCAGCAGCCTAAGAGGACAGGGGCGGGATGAGCAGTTCTTC. It is translated as CASSLRGQGRDEQFF.

The V gene is TRBV24-1, the J gene TRBJ1-5, with 9 nucleotides matching TRBD1. This CDR3 has 14 residues. Germline trimming cut 2 bases from V and 7 bases from J; bases unmatched to any gene: 2. The germline CDR1 and CDR2 sequences are KGHDR and SFDVKD. The DNA of the CDR3 is TGTGCCACCAGTGATTGGACAGGGGAACAGCCCCAGCATTTT. Translation: CATSDWTGEQPQHF.

The rearrangement joins TRBV24-1 to TRBJ2-1; D gene uncertain. CDR3 length equals 13 residues. The V and J ends lost 3 bases and 6 bases respectively, with 8 bases between them. Germline values: CDR1 KGHDR, CDR2 SFDVKD. This chain's CDR3 is CATSDERFNEQFF. CDR3 sequence (DNA): TGTGCCACCAGTGATGAGAGATTCAATGAGCAGTTCTTC.

The chain joins TRBV6-2 or TRBV6-3 to TRBJ2-3; either TRBD1 or TRBD2 may fit D (6 bases each). Germline V CDR1 and CDR2: MNHEY, SVGEGT. V lost 6 bases, J lost 2 bases, and 18 bases lay in between. This CDR3 is built from 16 residues. The CDR3 sequence is CASSSPVGGFTDTQYF. CDR3 nucleotides: TGTGCCAGCAGCTCCCCCGTGGGGGGCTTCACAGATACGCAGTATTTT.

The chain is built from TRBV7-2 and TRBJ1-2; a possible D gene is TRBD1 (5 bases). Per germline, CDR1 SGHTA and CDR2 FQGNSA. The V and J ends lost 5 bases and 8 bases respectively, with 15 bases between them. The CDR3 is made up of 13 amino acids. CDR3 sequence (DNA): TGTGCCAGCAGCGCGACGTACAGGAGCGGCTACACCTTC. Amino acid sequence: CASSATYRSGYTF.

This clonotype came up a few times. The DNA is omitted, as the CDR3 cannot be located on it reliably, and the CDR3 follows TCRdb's listing. The chain employs TRBV7-5 and TRBJ2-4; the table's TRBD1 call for D was not verified on the DNA. TRBV7-5 is classified as a pseudogene. The CDR3 sequence runs 19 residues, both termini included. The CDR3 spells CISVPEARTGIGGWNIQYF.

The chain is built from TRBV7-9 and TRBJ2-6; TRBD2 matches 10 bases. CDR1 SEHNR and CDR2 FQNEAQ come from the germline V gene (reference sequence). The V segment lost 6 bases and the J segment 6 bases; nucleotides outside the gene matches: 17. The CDR3 has 19 residues. CDR3 DNA sequence: TGTGCCAGCAGACGAGTGAGACTAGCGGGTACTCTCGAGGCCAACGTCCTGACTTTC. This gives the protein CASRRVRLAGTLEANVLTF.

This clonotype was recorded many times. V and J are TRBV27 and TRBJ2-1, with D perhaps matching TRBD1 (6 bases). The CDR3 loop spans 13 amino acids. Trimming removed 2 bases from V and 8 bases from J, with 10 bases in between. CDR1 and CDR2 (germline): MNHEY, SMNVEV (reference sequence). Here the CDR3 DNA reads TGTGCCAGCAGTTTACAGGGGTGGGATGAGCAGTTCTTC. It yields the protein CASSLQGWDEQFF.

This clonotype was seen a handful of times. This chain links TRBV5-6 with TRBJ1-1, with D tentatively TRBD1 (6 bases). Trimming stripped 2 bases from V and 5 bases from J, with 13 bases between. The CDR3 loop spans 14 amino acids. Germline CDR1 and CDR2: SGHDT and YYEEEE. CDR3 region: CASSLRARGTEAFF. CDR3 sequence (DNA): TGTGCCAGCAGCTTAAGGGCCAGGGGAACTGAAGCTTTCTTT.

The chain carries TRBV24-1 and TRBJ1-3, with D maybe TRBD1 (6 bases). The V gene lost 9 bases and the J gene lost 2 bases, with 13 bases spanning the gap. The germline V gene has CDR1 KGHDR and CDR2 SFDVKD. The CDR3 sequence is 14 residues long. Here the CDR3 reads CATSRRGPGNTIYF. CDR3 DNA: TGTGCCACCTCCCGCAGGGGACCTGGAAACACCATATATTTT.

This clonotype was detected a few times. The chain is built from TRBV27 and TRBJ2-2, with D perhaps TRBD1 or TRBD2 (5 bases each). V was trimmed by 3 bases and J by 4 bases, leaving 9 bases between them. CDR3 length: 14 residues. The V gene's germline CDR1 is MNHEY and CDR2 SMNVEV (reference sequence). The CDR3 sequence: CASSLGDRTGELFF. DNA for the CDR3: TGTGCCAGCAGTTTGGGGGATCGCACCGGGGAGCTGTTTTTT.